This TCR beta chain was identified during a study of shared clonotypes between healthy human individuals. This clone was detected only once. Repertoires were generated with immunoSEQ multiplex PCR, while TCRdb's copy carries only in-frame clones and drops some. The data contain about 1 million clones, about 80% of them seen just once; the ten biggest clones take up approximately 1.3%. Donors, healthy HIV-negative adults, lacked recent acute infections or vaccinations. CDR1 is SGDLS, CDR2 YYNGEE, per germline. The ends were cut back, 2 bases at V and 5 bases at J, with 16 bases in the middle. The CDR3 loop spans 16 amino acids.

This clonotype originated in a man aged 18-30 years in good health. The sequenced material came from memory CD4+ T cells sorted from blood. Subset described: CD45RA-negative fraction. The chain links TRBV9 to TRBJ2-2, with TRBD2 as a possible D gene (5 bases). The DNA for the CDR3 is TGTGCCAGCAGCGTCCTCCCAGAAAGCGGTACCGGGGAGCTGTTTTTT. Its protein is CASSVLPESGTGELFF. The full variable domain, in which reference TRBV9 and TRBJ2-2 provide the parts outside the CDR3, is DSGVTQTPKHLITATGQRVTLRCSPRSGDLSVYWYQQSLDQGLQFLIQYYNGEERAKGNILERFSAQQFPDLHSELNLSSLELGDSALYFCASSVLPESGTGELFFGEGSRLTVL.